Reported below is one TCR beta chain. The sample belongs to a study of blood T cell repertoires in COVID-19. The overall study: Samples representing acute and convalescent COVID-19 were sourced from the United States, Italy and Spain. PBMCs, B-cell-depleted T cells, or T cells provided the cDNA or gDNA that made up the material.

In the study's own analysis: From reference gene primer amplification, estimates of nucleated cell counts were derived. Produced via immunoSEQ multiplex PCR; TCRdb's table is partial and in-frame only. The DNA gave D and trimming, while V, J and clone size come from that table. The data contain about 270,000 clones, around nine tenths of them singletons. V lost 0 bases and J 2 bases, leaving 8 bases between the germline ends. CDR3 length equals 14 residues. Germline CDR1 and CDR2: SGHTS and YDEGEE. The gene calls are TRBV5-8 and TRBJ1-2; D is uncertain. This TCR was recovered from a woman aged 55-69 years who had recovered from COVID-19. Sequenced material: peripheral blood. The CDR3 bases are TGTGCCAGCAGCTTGGTGGGCAGAAACTATGGCTACACCTTC. Translation: CASSLVGRNYGYTF.